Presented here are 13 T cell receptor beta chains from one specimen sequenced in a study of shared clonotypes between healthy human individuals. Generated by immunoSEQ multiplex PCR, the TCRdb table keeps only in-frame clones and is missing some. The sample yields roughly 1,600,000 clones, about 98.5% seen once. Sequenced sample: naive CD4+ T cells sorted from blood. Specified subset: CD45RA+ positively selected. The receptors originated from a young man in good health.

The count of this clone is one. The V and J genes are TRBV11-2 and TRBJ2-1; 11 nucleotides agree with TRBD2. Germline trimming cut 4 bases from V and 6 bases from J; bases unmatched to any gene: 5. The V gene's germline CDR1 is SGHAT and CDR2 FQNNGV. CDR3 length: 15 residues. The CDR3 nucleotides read TGTGCCAGCAGCTCCACTAGCGGGAGTACCAATGAGCAGTTCTTC. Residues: CASSSTSGSTNEQFF. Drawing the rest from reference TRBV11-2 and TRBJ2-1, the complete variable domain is EAGVAQSPRYKIIEKRQSVAFWCNPISGHATLYWYQQILGQGPKLLIQFQNNGVVDDSQLPKDRFSAERLKGVDSTLKIQPAKLEDSAVYLCASSSTSGSTNEQFFGPGTRLTVL.

CDR3 in DNA: TGCGCCAGCAGTGAGTCGTTGGGGCCCATTTCCTACGAGCAGTACTTC. Its translation: CASSESLGPISYEQYF. The chain couples TRBV10-2 to TRBJ2-7; TRBD1 might be the D (5 bases). V was clipped by 0 bases and J by 1 base, with 13 bases between them. This CDR3 spans 16 amino acids. Germline assignment: CDR1 WSHSY and CDR2 SAAADI.

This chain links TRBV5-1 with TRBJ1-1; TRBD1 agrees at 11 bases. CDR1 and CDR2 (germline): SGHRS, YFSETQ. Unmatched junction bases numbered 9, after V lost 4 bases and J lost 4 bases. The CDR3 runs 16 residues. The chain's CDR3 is CASSHRDRGASTEAFF. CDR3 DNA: TGCGCCAGCAGCCACCGGGACAGGGGGGCTAGCACTGAAGCTTTCTTT.

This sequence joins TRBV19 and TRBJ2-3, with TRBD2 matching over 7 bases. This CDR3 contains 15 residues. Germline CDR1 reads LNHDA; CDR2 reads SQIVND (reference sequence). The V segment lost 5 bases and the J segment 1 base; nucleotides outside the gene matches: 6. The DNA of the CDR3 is TGTGCCAGTAGTGGGAGGGCGCCTCGCACAGATACGCAGTATTTT. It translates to CASSGRAPRTDTQYF.

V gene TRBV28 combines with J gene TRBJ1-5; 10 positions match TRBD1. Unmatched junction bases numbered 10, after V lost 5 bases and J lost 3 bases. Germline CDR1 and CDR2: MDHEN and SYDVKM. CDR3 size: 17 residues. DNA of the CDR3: TGTGCCAGCAGTCCGACAGGGGGCTGGGGATCCAATCAGCCCCAGCATTTT. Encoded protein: CASSPTGGWGSNQPQHF.

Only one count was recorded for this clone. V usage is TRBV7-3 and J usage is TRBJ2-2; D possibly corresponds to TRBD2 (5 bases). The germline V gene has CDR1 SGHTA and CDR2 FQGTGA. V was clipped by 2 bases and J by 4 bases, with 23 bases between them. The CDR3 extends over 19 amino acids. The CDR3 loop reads CASSLHRISNRSGTGELFF. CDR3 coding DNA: TGTGCCAGCAGCTTACATCGCATCTCGAATCGGAGCGGCACCGGGGAGCTGTTTTTT.

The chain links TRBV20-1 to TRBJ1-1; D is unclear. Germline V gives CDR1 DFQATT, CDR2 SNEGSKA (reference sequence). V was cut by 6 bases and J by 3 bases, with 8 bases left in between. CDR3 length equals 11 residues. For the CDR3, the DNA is TGCAGTGCCATTGCTCACACTGAAGCTTTCTTT. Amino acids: CSAIAHTEAFF.

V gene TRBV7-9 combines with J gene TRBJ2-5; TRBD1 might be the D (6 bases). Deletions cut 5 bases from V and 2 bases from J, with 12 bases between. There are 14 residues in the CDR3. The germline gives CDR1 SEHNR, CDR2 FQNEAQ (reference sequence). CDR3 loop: CASSRDQGQETQYF. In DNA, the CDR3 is TGTGCCAGCAGCCGAGATCAGGGGCAAGAGACCCAGTACTTC.

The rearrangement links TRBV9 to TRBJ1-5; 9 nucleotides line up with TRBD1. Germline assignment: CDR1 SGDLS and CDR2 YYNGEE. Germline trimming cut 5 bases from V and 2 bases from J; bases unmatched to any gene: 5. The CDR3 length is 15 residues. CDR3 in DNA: TGTGCCAGCAGTACAGGGGGCCGAGGCAATCAGCCCCAGCATTTT. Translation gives CASSTGGRGNQPQHF.

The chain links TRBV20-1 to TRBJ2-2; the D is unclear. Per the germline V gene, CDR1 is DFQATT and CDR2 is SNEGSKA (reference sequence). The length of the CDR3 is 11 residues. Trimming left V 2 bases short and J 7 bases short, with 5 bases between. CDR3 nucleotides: TGCAGTGCTAGAATCAGCGGGGAGCTGTTTTTT. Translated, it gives CSARISGELFF.

The CDR3 sequence is CASSATTQGELFF. The DNA for the CDR3 is TGTGCCAGCAGCGCGACCACCCAGGGGGAGCTGTTTTTT. V usage is TRBV9 and J usage is TRBJ2-2; D not certain. This CDR3 region has 13 residues. CDR1 SGDLS and CDR2 YYNGEE come from the germline V gene. V shed 3 bases and J shed 8 bases, with 11 bases lying between them. The whole variable domain, remainder taken from reference TRBV9 and TRBJ2-2, is DSGVTQTPKHLITATGQRVTLRCSPRSGDLSVYWYQQSLDQGLQFLIQYYNGEERAKGNILERFSAQQFPDLHSELNLSSLELGDSALYFCASSATTQGELFFGEGSRLTVL.

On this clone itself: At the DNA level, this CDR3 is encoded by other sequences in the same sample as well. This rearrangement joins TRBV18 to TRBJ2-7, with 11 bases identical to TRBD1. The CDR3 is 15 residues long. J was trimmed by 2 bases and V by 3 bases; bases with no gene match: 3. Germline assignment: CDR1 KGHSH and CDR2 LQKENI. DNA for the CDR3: TGTGCCAGCTCACCCGGGACAGGGGGACCCTACGAGCAGTACTTC. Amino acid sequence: CASSPGTGGPYEQYF.

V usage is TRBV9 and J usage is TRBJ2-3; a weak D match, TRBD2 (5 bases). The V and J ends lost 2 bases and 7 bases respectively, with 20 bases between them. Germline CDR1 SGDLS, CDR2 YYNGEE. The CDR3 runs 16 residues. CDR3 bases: TGTGCCAGCAGCGTGCGGACTGGGAGAGATGTGTATACGCAGTATTTT. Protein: CASSVRTGRDVYTQYF.